The T cell receptor (beta chain) under discussion was sequenced for a study of regulatory T cells in long-lasting Graves disease. Study-wide background: Newly diagnosed Graves' patients had taken antithyroid drugs under 3 months.

The time point: newly diagnosed GD, antithyroid drugs for less than 3 months. The TCR library used RNA extracted from PBMCs. For TCR beta, libraries came from iRepertoire HTBI primers and Arm-PCR of CDR3 regions. TCRdb reprocessed the multiplex PCR reads with MiXCR, giving one entry per CDR3 protein. The sample has 550,000 to 600,000 distinct CDR3 sequences; about 16% are singletons. These same records also appear under a second study, on T cells in Graves' hyperthyroidism and ophthalmopathy. From that study: No ophthalmopathy progression within 18 months constituted stable Graves' hyperthyroidism. First-round RT-PCR of the TCR CDR3 relied on the HTBI primer set.

The material sequenced was peripheral blood mononuclear cells (PBMCs), taken at new diagnosis, from a patient treated with antithyroid drugs. This TCR came from a young man with Graves disease.

CDR3: CASSRGDSQDTQYF. As DNA, the CDR3 is TGCGCCAGCAGCCGAGGGGACTCCCAAGATACGCAGTATTTT. The rearrangement uses TRBV4-1 and TRBJ2-3; TRBD2 is a possible D gene (6 bases). The germline gives CDR1 MGHRA, CDR2 YSYEKL. V lost 4 bases to trimming and J lost 5 bases, with 13 bases between them. The CDR3 length is 14 residues.